A single sample gave rise to the 6 T cell receptor beta chains below, sequenced in a study of technical replicates of blood from a handful of donors. Generated by immunoSEQ multiplex PCR, the TCRdb table keeps only in-frame clones and is missing some. The sample records about 73,000 clones, 90% to 95% being singletons. The sequencing input was T cells isolated from PBMCs. These TCRs come from a human donor in good health.

The rearrangement joins TRBV7-8 to TRBJ2-5; 8 bases fit TRBD2. The CDR3 loop spans 17 amino acids. The V segment lost 2 bases and the J segment 5 bases; nucleotides outside the gene matches: 13. Germline loops: CDR1 SGHVS, CDR2 FQNEAQ. The CDR3 nucleotides read TGTGCCAGCAGCTTATTCGTGGTCGGGGGGGCCTTTGAGACCCAGTACTTC. It is translated as CASSLFVVGGAFETQYF.

The gene calls are TRBV10-3 and TRBJ2-1, with 14 bases that match TRBD2. The CDR3 extends over 14 amino acids. The V segment lost 6 bases and the J segment 7 bases; nucleotides outside the gene matches: 2. Germline V lookup: CDR1 ENHRY, CDR2 SYGVKD. For the CDR3, the DNA is TGTGCCATCAGGACTAGCGGGAGGGGAAATGAGCAGTTCTTC. Encoded protein: CAIRTSGRGNEQFF.

The chain links TRBV6-5 to TRBJ2-7; 13 nucleotides align to TRBD2. CDR1 and CDR2 (germline): MNHEY, SVGAGI. V was clipped by 10 bases and J by 2 bases; unmatched bases: 5. The CDR3 totals 14 residues. The CDR3 sequence: CATQGTSGAYEQYF. CDR3 sequence (DNA): TGTGCCACACAGGGGACTAGCGGGGCCTACGAGCAGTACTTC.

The chain couples TRBV5-1 to TRBJ2-7, with TRBD2 matching over 10 bases. CDR3 length equals 16 residues. The junction had 5 bases not matched to a gene; V was cut back by 2 bases and J by 0 bases. Looked up from germline, CDR1 is SGHRS and CDR2 is YFSETQ. In DNA form, the CDR3 reads TGCGCCAGCAGCTTAAGTGGGACTAGCGCCTCCTACGAGCAGTACTTC. Protein: CASSLSGTSASYEQYF.

This sequence joins TRBV5-8 and TRBJ1-4; D is undetermined. Germline loops: CDR1 SGHTS, CDR2 YDEGEE. Trimming removed 3 bases from V and 5 bases from J, with 11 bases in between. The CDR3 spans 14 residues. In DNA, the CDR3 is TGTGCCAGCAGCTCGGCCGCTAGGAATGAAAAACTGTTTTTT. Translation: CASSSAARNEKLFF.

For this clone: The junction and the germline gene differ at one end; a read error may be behind it. The chain uses TRBV20-1 and TRBJ2-7, with D perhaps TRBD2 (6 bases). Germline V gives CDR1 DFQATT, CDR2 SNEGSKA (reference sequence). The CDR3 covers 11 residues. This CDR3 reads CSAVGHGRVGF. The CDR3, as DNA: TGCAGTGCTGTCGGACACGGGAGAGTAGGCTTC.